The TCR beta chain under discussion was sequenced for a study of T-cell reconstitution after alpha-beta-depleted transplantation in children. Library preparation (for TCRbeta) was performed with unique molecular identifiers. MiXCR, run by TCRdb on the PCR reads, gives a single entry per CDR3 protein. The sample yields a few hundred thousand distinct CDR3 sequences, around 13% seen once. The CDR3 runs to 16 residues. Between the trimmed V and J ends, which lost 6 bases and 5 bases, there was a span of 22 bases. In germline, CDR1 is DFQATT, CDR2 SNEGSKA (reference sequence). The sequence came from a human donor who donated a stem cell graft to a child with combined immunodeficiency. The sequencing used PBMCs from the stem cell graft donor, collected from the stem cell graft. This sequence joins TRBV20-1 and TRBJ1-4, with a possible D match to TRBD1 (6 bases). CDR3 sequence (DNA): TGCAGTGCCCGGAGCCCTTCGCCAGGGGCAAATGAAAAACTGTTTTTT. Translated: CSARSPSPGANEKLFF.